This T cell receptor (beta chain) was profiled in a study of blood T cell repertoires in COVID-19. Study-wide context: The cDNA or gDNA used as material had been derived from T cells, B-cell-depleted T cells, or PBMCs.

The table came from immunoSEQ multiplex PCR; TCRdb's copy has only in-frame clones and leaves some out. The table shows about 46,000 clones, with 70% to 90% occurring only once. With 4 bases removed from V and 3 bases from J, the gap between germline ends came to 8 bases. Germline CDR1 and CDR2: SGHKS and YYEKEE (reference sequence). The CDR3 extends over 12 amino acids. Sequences were obtained from peripheral blood. This sequence joins TRBV5-5 and TRBJ2-7, with D tentatively TRBD2 (6 bases). The origin of this receptor is a human donor in a cohort sampled during active COVID-19. The donor label of this sample is uncertain. CDR3 bases: TGTGCCAGCAGCCCGGAGGGCTACGAGCAGTACTTC. Translating gives CASSPEGYEQYF.